This passage covers 23 T cell receptor beta chains from one sample sequenced in a study of CXCR3-negative and CXCR3-positive naive CD8 T cells. Study-level results: When CXCR3-positive naive cells were set against CXCR3-negative naive cells, the former had more hydrophobic TRB CDR3s.

TRB cDNA libraries were made by UMI-labeled 5' RACE. TCRdb reanalyzed the 5' RACE reads, giving one entry per CDR3 protein sequence and no DNA. The repertoire shows tens of thousands of distinct CDR3 sequences; the top ten hold almost 0.55%. What these receptors recognize is not known. The sequenced sample consisted of naive CXCR3+ CD8+ T cells from blood. The subset here: CD45RO-CCR7+CD27+CD95- naive CD8+ T cells expressing CXCR3 (TNR3+). These receptors were collected from a human donor in good health. Some clones in this sample may be carry-over from other donors' samples.

The J gene is TRBJ1-1, the V gene TRBV7-2; TCRdb reports TRBD1, a call that lacks DNA to check it against. The CDR3 is 14 residues long. Germline CDR1 reads SGHTA; CDR2 reads FQGNSA. The CDR3 is CASTNRAEVTEAFF.

The chain is built from TRBV23-1 and TRBJ2-7; checking the TCRdb D call of TRBD2 is not possible without DNA. TRBV23-1 is classed as an ORF, of uncertain function. The CDR3 has 16 residues. This chain's CDR3 is CAGSQVGVGVTYEQYF.

This chain links TRBV29-1 with TRBJ2-7. The CDR3 is made up of 15 amino acids. Germline CDR1 SQVTM, CDR2 ANQGSEA. The CDR3 reads CSVQSSTGGSYEQYF.

The chain is built from TRBV9 and TRBJ2-7. Germline-derived CDR1 and CDR2 are SGDLS and YYNGEE. The CDR3 sequence is 15 residues long. CDR3: CASSVGAGNSYEQYF.

The V call is TRBV20-1, the J call TRBJ2-1; without DNA, the TCRdb call of TRBD1 cannot be checked. This CDR3 contains 13 residues. Germline V lookup: CDR1 DFQATT, CDR2 SNEGSKA (reference sequence). The CDR3 reads CSAIWGAYNEQFF.

The gene calls are TRBV29-1 and TRBJ2-1; the TRBD1 assignment by TCRdb is unverifiable without DNA. Germline loops: CDR1 SQVTM, CDR2 ANQGSEA. This CDR3 contains 11 residues. This chain's CDR3 is CSVRWGNEQFF.

This chain joins TRBV28 and TRBJ2-7. The CDR3 is made up of 14 amino acids. Germline values: CDR1 MDHEN, CDR2 SYDVKM. CDR3 sequence reads: CASSLLGRSLEQYF. Looking up the rest from reference TRBV28 and TRBJ2-7 gives the full variable domain: DVKVTQSSRYLVKRTGEKVFLECVQDMDHENMFWYRQDPGLGLRLIYFSYDVKMKEKGDIPEGYSVSREKKERFSLILESASTNQTSMYLCASSLLGRSLEQYFGPGTRLTVT.

V is TRBV7-2 and J is TRBJ2-1. The CDR3 contains 16 residues. CDR1 and CDR2 from the germline V gene are SGHTA and FQGNSA. The CDR3: CSSSLDGRGSYNEQFF. The full variable domain, with the rest looked up from reference TRBV7-2 and TRBJ2-1, is GAGVSQSPSNKVTEKGKDVELRCDPISGHTALYWYRQSLGQGLEFLIYFQGNSAPDKSGLPSDRFSAERTGGSVSTLTIQRTQQEDSAVYLCSSSLDGRGSYNEQFFGPGTRLTVL.

The V gene is TRBV7-7, the J gene TRBJ2-1; with no DNA, the TCRdb D assignment of TRBD2 cannot be verified. Germline lookup yields CDR1 SSHAT and CDR2 FNYEAQ (reference sequence). The CDR3 covers 14 residues. CDR3 amino acids: CASSLTREDNEQFF.

This chain links TRBV29-1 with TRBJ2-1. Germline V gives CDR1 SQVTM, CDR2 ANQGSEA. This CDR3 is built from 13 residues. The CDR3 here is CSVELSLLDEQFF.

The chain has TRBV7-9 and TRBJ2-7; TCRdb reports TRBD1, a call that lacks DNA to check it against. CDR3 length: 11 residues. CDR1 is SEHNR and CDR2 is FQNEAQ in the germline V gene (reference sequence). The CDR3 here is CASTRDYEQYF.

The chain uses TRBV12-3 or TRBV12-4 and TRBJ2-7; the TCRdb D gene call, TRBD1, has no DNA to confirm it. This CDR3 has 16 residues. The CDR3 is CASASTTTGGPYEQYF.

The rearrangement links TRBV7-9 to TRBJ2-7. This CDR3 has 12 amino acids. CDR1 and CDR2 from the germline V gene are SEHNR and FQNEAQ (reference sequence). The chain's CDR3 is CASSLSTYEQYF.

This chain connects TRBV20-1 to TRBJ2-3; TCRdb picks TRBD1, but there is no DNA to check that call. The CDR3 consists of 18 residues. From germline, CDR1 is DFQATT and CDR2 SNEGSKA (reference sequence). CDR3 sequence: CSASGAELLPLSTDTQYF.

The chain employs TRBV7-9 and TRBJ2-5; TCRdb designates TRBD2, a call that cannot be tested without DNA. Germline CDR1 and CDR2: SEHNR and FQNEAQ (reference sequence). The CDR3 length is 14 residues. The chain's CDR3 is CASSFGSGQETQYF.

This chain uses TRBV7-9 with TRBJ2-1. Per the germline V gene, CDR1 is SEHNR and CDR2 is FQNEAQ (reference sequence). This CDR3 contains 12 residues. CDR3 region: CASSLSRSEQFF.

The chain joins TRBV29-1 to TRBJ2-1; the TCRdb call, TRBD1, lacks DNA for checking. The CDR3 length is 12 residues. From germline, CDR1 is SQVTM and CDR2 ANQGSEA. CDR3: CSVDRGSGEQFF.

This chain connects TRBV4-3 to TRBJ1-1. CDR1 and CDR2 from the germline V gene are LGHNA and YSLEER. CDR3 length: 15 amino acids. This CDR3 is CASSQDEGWSTEAFF.

J is TRBJ2-5 and V is TRBV29-1; the D call from TCRdb, TRBD1, cannot be confirmed without DNA. CDR1 SQVTM and CDR2 ANQGSEA come from the germline V gene. The CDR3 consists of 12 residues. The CDR3 reads CSVDRAQGTQYF.

The chain joins TRBV7-9 to TRBJ2-1; TCRdb calls TRBD1, which cannot be checked without DNA. CDR1 and CDR2 from the germline V gene are SEHNR and FQNEAQ (reference sequence). This CDR3 comprises 17 residues. The CDR3 spells CASSRTSDRGEDNEQFF.

V usage is TRBV29-1 and J usage is TRBJ2-5; TCRdb gives TRBD1 as the D gene, but with no DNA this cannot be confirmed. CDR3 size: 14 residues. Per germline, CDR1 SQVTM and CDR2 ANQGSEA. The CDR3 loop reads CSVERDRGKETQYF.

The gene calls are TRBV4-3 and TRBJ1-6; TCRdb's D gene call, TRBD1, goes unchecked for lack of DNA. Germline V gene lookup returns CDR1 LGHNA and CDR2 YSLEER. CDR3 length: 15 residues. CDR3 amino acids: CASSQNTGYNSPLHF.

The chain carries TRBV14 and TRBJ2-1. The length of the CDR3 is 15 residues. Looked up from germline, CDR1 is SGHDN and CDR2 is FVKESK. The CDR3 sequence: CASSLLQEPYNEQFF.